These 24 T cell receptor beta chains came from one sample sequenced in a study of immune heterogeneity within non-small cell lung tumors. Template input, which was bulk tumor genomic DNA, totaled about 630 ng per sample. Spaced far apart, several biopsies were taken from each primary tumor during surgery. Patients underwent curative surgery for non-small cell lung cancer (untreated and newly diagnosed). TCR beta CDR3 amplification used multiplex PCR with 32 V and 13 J primers. TCRdb recomputed calls from the multiplex PCR reads with MiXCR, one row per CDR3 protein. The sample lists around 9,800 distinct CDR3 sequences, about a fifth seen once, with under 4.5% in the top ten. Sequencing was performed on lung tumor tissue. All receptors come from a man aged 55 to 70 with non-small cell lung cancer.

This clonotype qualifies as medium-sized. The chain employs TRBV7-8 and TRBJ2-7; TRBD2 aligns across 14 bases. The V gene end was trimmed by 5 bases and the J gene end by 1 base; junction bases not matched to a gene: 10. CDR3 length equals 18 residues. Germline-derived CDR1 and CDR2 are SGHVS and FQNEAQ. The CDR3 region has the DNA TGTGCCAGCAGCCGTACCGGGACTAGCGGGAGTAGTTCCTACGAGCAGTACTTC. Translated: CASSRTGTSGSSSYEQYF. The variable domain in full, with the rest retrieved from reference TRBV7-8 and TRBJ2-7, is GAGVSQSPRYKVAKRGQDVALRCDPISGHVSLFWYQQALGQGPEFLTYFQNEAQLDKSGLPSDRFFAERPEGSVSTLKIQRTQQEDSAVYLCASSRTGTSGSSSYEQYFGPGTRLTVT.

Concerning this clonotype itself: A much bigger clone sits one base away, suggesting this may be a read error. The chain couples TRBV4-1 to TRBJ2-7; D remains unclear. Per the germline V gene, CDR1 is MGHRA and CDR2 is YSYEKL. The CDR3 has 14 residues. The CDR3: CASSRLSPSSERYF. In nucleotides, the CDR3 is TGCGCCAGCAGCCGCCTTAGCCCGTCCTCCGAGCGGTACTTC.

This clonotype was seen only a few times. The chain uses TRBV5-1 and TRBJ1-2; 7 nucleotides match TRBD1. Germline lookup yields CDR1 SGHRS and CDR2 YFSETQ. The V gene end was trimmed by 4 bases and the J gene end by 1 base; junction bases not matched to a gene: 10. This CDR3 is 16 amino acids long. The CDR3 spells CASSPWGDSINYGYTF. For the CDR3, the DNA is TGCGCCAGCAGCCCCTGGGGGGACAGTATTAACTATGGCTACACCTTC.

This clonotype was seen a handful of times. The chain joins TRBV7-3 to TRBJ2-1, with TRBD2 identical over 9 bases. Germline V lookup: CDR1 SGHTA, CDR2 FQGTGA. With 4 bases clipped from V and 2 bases from J, the junction kept 9 bases outside the gene matches. The CDR3 loop spans 17 amino acids. The DNA of the CDR3 is TGTGCCAGCAGCTCCCATGGTAGCGGGAGCGCCTACAATGAGCAGTTCTTC. Its translation is CASSSHGSGSAYNEQFF. The full variable domain, completed using reference TRBV7-3 and TRBJ2-1, is GAGVSQTPSNKVTEKGKYVELRCDPISGHTALYWYRQSLGQGPEFLIYFQGTGAADDSGLPNDRFFAVRPEGSVSTLKIQRTERGDSAVYLCASSSHGSGSAYNEQFFGPGTRLTVL.

In its sample, this clonotype is medium-sized. This sequence joins TRBV6-1 and TRBJ2-1; 14 nucleotides match TRBD2. V lost 6 bases and J lost 7; bases outside the gene matches: 5. The CDR3 totals 15 residues. CDR1 and CDR2 (germline): MNHNS, SASEGT. CDR3 protein: CASRRLAGGRNEQFF. In DNA form, the CDR3 reads TGTGCCAGCAGGAGACTAGCGGGAGGGCGGAATGAGCAGTTCTTC.

This clonotype was found a few times. This chain connects TRBV4-2 to TRBJ1-5; unclear D gene. From germline, CDR1 is LGHNA and CDR2 YNFKEQ. Trimming shortened V by 0 bases and J by 9 bases, and 12 bases separated the two germline ends. The CDR3 is 14 residues long. The CDR3 reads CASSQDRIGWPQHF. The CDR3 nucleotides read TGTGCCAGCAGCCAAGATCGTATAGGGTGGCCCCAGCATTTT.

This clonotype counts as medium-sized. V usage is TRBV27 and J usage is TRBJ2-1; perhaps TRBD2 as D (5 bases). Germline CDR1 MNHEY, CDR2 SMNVEV (reference sequence). Trimming pared 5 bases from V and 4 bases from J, leaving 15 bases between. The CDR3 runs to 15 residues. The CDR3 here is CASSPPTRDYNEQFF. The CDR3 DNA follows: TGTGCCAGCAGTCCACCCACCCGGGATTACAATGAGCAGTTCTTC.

This clonotype was seen more than once but under ten times. Being one base from a much bigger clone, this may be a read error. This rearrangement joins TRBV12-3 or TRBV12-4 to TRBJ1-5; TRBD1 might be the D (5 bases). This CDR3 is 14 amino acids long. V lost 6 bases to trimming and J lost 3 bases, with 12 bases between them. The chain's CDR3 is CASSHTGDNQPQHF. CDR3 sequence (DNA): TGTGCCAGCAGCCATACAGGAGACAATCAGCCCCAGCATTTT.

About this clonotype: Given a much more abundant clone one base away, this may be a read error. As the CDR3 is not closed by the conserved phenylalanine or tryptophan, this likely results from a read error. The chain links TRBV6-2 or TRBV6-3 to TRBJ1-6; D possibly corresponds to TRBD1 (6 bases). The CDR3 sequence is 15 residues long. Trimming shortened V by 5 bases and J by 3 bases, and 11 bases separated the two germline ends. Germline CDR1 and CDR2: MNHEY and SVGEGT. The CDR3 region is CASSARDNYNSPLHC. CDR3 nucleotide sequence: TGTGCCAGCAGTGCTCGGGACAACTATAATTCACCCCTCCACTGT.

By its share, this clonotype is medium-sized. The chain combines TRBV18 with TRBJ2-3; perhaps TRBD1 as D (6 bases). CDR3 size: 17 residues. Germline CDR1 is KGHSH and CDR2 is LQKENI. V was trimmed by 3 bases and J by 0 bases, leaving 16 bases between them. CDR3 in amino acids: CASSPSLRGTSTDTQYF. The CDR3, as DNA: TGTGCCAGCTCACCCTCACTCAGGGGAACTAGCACAGATACGCAGTATTTT.

This clonotype was counted many times. The chain has TRBV10-3 and TRBJ2-7; 10 nucleotides line up with TRBD2. V trimming: 4 bases; J trimming: 1 base; junction bases outside the gene matches: 4. CDR1 and CDR2 (germline): ENHRY, SYGVKD. The CDR3 totals 15 residues. The CDR3 is CAISAKAGGSYEQYF. CDR3 in DNA: TGTGCCATCAGTGCGAAAGCGGGAGGGTCCTACGAGCAGTACTTC.

This clonotype counts as medium-sized. V gene TRBV14 combines with J gene TRBJ2-7; TRBD2 matches at 9 bases. The CDR3 has 13 amino acids. CDR1 SGHDN and CDR2 FVKESK come from the germline V gene. V shed 2 bases, J shed 6 bases, and the junction held 2 bases outside the gene matches. This CDR3 is CASSQSSGGEQYF. CDR3 nucleotides: TGTGCCAGCAGCCAAAGTAGCGGGGGCGAGCAGTACTTC.

This clonotype is categorized as medium-sized. This chain connects TRBV19 to TRBJ1-5; D remains unclear. Germline lookup yields CDR1 LNHDA and CDR2 SQIVND (reference sequence). V lost 7 bases and J 2 bases, leaving 18 bases between the germline ends. This CDR3 contains 16 residues. The CDR3 region has the DNA TGTGCCAGTACCTCCCTTCCCGGGATCGGCAATCAGCCCCAGCATTTT. Translation: CASTSLPGIGNQPQHF.

Relative to its sample, this clonotype is medium-sized. The chain employs TRBV12-3 or TRBV12-4 and TRBJ2-7; 11 bases are shared with TRBD1. V dropped 4 bases and J dropped 2; count of bases not matched to a gene: 16. The CDR3 length is 19 residues. CDR3 residues: CASSWEGTGGMSVPYEQYF. In DNA, the CDR3 is TGTGCCAGCAGTTGGGAGGGGACAGGGGGTATGTCCGTCCCCTACGAGCAGTACTTC.

The chain couples TRBV20-1 to TRBJ2-5; TRBD2 matches at 7 bases. Germline CDR1 is DFQATT and CDR2 is SNEGSKA (reference sequence). J was trimmed by 4 bases and V by 0 bases; bases with no gene match: 5. This CDR3 spans 14 amino acids. CDR3 amino acids: CSAREGGEGETQYF. The CDR3, as DNA: TGCAGTGCTAGAGAGGGAGGGGAAGGAGAGACCCAGTACTTC.

This clonotype has ten or more counts. This chain links TRBV19 with TRBJ1-1; tentatively, D is TRBD1 (6 bases). This CDR3 spans 16 amino acids. Germline V gives CDR1 LNHDA, CDR2 SQIVND (reference sequence). Trimming took off 4 bases at V and 3 bases at J, with 18 bases between the two ends. The CDR3 bases are TGTGCCAGTAGTACTGGCAGGGGTCAAGGGGACACTGAAGCTTTCTTT. The encoded protein is CASSTGRGQGDTEAFF.

There are a few counts of this clonotype. The chain is built from TRBV6-1 and TRBJ1-5, with TRBD1 identical over 7 bases. Unmatched junction bases numbered 17, after V lost 8 bases and J lost 10 bases. CDR3 size: 15 residues. Germline CDR1 MNHNS, CDR2 SASEGT. In DNA form, the CDR3 reads TGTGCCAGCGCGAGAGAGGGGGCCTCGGGGATTCCCCAGCATTTT. The encoded protein is CASAREGASGIPQHF.

This clonotype is labeled as medium-sized (0.01 to 0.1%). V and J are TRBV6-1 and TRBJ2-1; 10 nucleotides match TRBD2. CDR1 and CDR2 from the germline V gene are MNHNS and SASEGT. The V gene end was trimmed by 7 bases and the J gene end by 7 bases; junction bases not matched to a gene: 10. The CDR3 sequence is 15 residues long. The CDR3 DNA follows: TGTGCCAGCACTATAACTAGCGGGATTTCGAATGAGCAGTTCTTC. Its protein product is CASTITSGISNEQFF.

The chain has TRBV11-1 and TRBJ1-1; D not certain. This CDR3 has 13 amino acids. Germline CDR1 is SGHAT and CDR2 is FQDESV (reference sequence). The V gene lost 4 bases and the J gene lost 3 bases, with 9 bases spanning the gap. The CDR3 DNA sequence: TGTGCCAGCAGCTCCGGGTTGGACACTGAAGCTTTCTTT. Translating gives CASSSGLDTEAFF.

This clonotype was counted only a few times. The chain recombines TRBV20-1 with TRBJ2-3; 7 nucleotides line up with TRBD2. The V gene's germline CDR1 is DFQATT and CDR2 SNEGSKA (reference sequence). V lost 5 bases and J lost 0; bases outside the gene matches: 11. The CDR3 extends over 16 amino acids. The CDR3 reads CSASNPQRGSTDTQYF. The DNA of the CDR3 is TGCAGTGCTTCGAACCCCCAGCGGGGTAGCACAGATACGCAGTATTTT.

The V and J genes are TRBV6-1 and TRBJ2-3; 9 nucleotides line up with TRBD2. J gave up 4 bases and V 5 bases, and 10 bases lay outside the gene matches. The CDR3 spans 16 residues. The germline gives CDR1 MNHNS, CDR2 SASEGT. The CDR3 bases are TGTGCCAGCAGTCACATGGGGGCTAGCGGGGCAGATACGCAGTATTTT. This sequence encodes CASSHMGASGADTQYF.

Sample share makes this clonotype medium-sized. The chain links TRBV10-3 to TRBJ2-7, with D possibly TRBD1 on 6 matching bases. V lost 2 bases and J 4 bases, leaving 9 bases between the germline ends. Germline values: CDR1 ENHRY, CDR2 SYGVKD. The CDR3 is 13 residues long. The CDR3 nucleotides are TGTGCCATCAGTGAGGCAGGGGTATACGAGCAGTACTTC. Its protein is CAISEAGVYEQYF.

This clonotype has more than one count but fewer than ten. The chain links TRBV27 to TRBJ1-1; 12 nucleotides line up with TRBD1. The CDR3 loop spans 20 amino acids. Germline V gene data show CDR1 as MNHEY and CDR2 as SMNVEV (reference sequence). V shed 6 bases, J shed 0 bases, and the junction held 17 bases outside the gene matches. The CDR3 sequence is CASRPHSGTGGGGMNTEAFF. Written as DNA, the CDR3 is TGTGCCAGCAGGCCCCACTCCGGGACAGGGGGCGGGGGCATGAACACTGAAGCTTTCTTT.

This clonotype is medium-sized by share. CDR3 bases: TGTGCCAGCAGGCCGACAGGGTCCCACGAGCAGTACTTC. This translates into CASRPTGSHEQYF. The chain recombines TRBV12-3 or TRBV12-4 with TRBJ2-7; 7 bases fit TRBD1. V lost 6 bases, J lost 5 bases, and 7 bases stayed unmatched. The CDR3 totals 13 residues.